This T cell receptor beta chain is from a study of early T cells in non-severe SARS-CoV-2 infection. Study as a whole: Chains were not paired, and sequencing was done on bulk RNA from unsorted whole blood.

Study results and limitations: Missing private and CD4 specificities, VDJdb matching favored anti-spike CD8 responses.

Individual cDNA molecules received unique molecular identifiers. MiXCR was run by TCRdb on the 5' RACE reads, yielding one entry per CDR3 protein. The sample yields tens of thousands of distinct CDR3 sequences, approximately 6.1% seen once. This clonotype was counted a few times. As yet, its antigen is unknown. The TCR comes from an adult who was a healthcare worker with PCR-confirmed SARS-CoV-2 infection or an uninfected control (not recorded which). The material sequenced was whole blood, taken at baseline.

As DNA, the CDR3 is TGTGCCAGCCTCCGCGAGGGGCGAAGCACAGATACGCAGTATTTT. Protein sequence: CASLREGRSTDTQYF. This chain connects TRBV27 to TRBJ2-3; D tentatively reads TRBD1 or TRBD2 (5 bases each). V was trimmed by 8 bases and J by 0 bases, leaving 15 bases between them. The CDR3 loop spans 15 amino acids. From germline, CDR1 is MNHEY and CDR2 SMNVEV (reference sequence).